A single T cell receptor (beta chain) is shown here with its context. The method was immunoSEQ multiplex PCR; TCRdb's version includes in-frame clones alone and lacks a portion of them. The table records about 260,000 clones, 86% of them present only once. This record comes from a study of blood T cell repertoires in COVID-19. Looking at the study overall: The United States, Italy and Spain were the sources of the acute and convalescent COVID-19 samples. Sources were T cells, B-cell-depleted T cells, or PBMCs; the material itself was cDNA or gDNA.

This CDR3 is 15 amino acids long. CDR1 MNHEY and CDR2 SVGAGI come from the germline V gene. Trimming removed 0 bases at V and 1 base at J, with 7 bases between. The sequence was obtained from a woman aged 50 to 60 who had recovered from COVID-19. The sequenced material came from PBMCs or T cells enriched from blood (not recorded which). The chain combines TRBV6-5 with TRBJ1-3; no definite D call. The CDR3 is CASSYSRRSGNTIYF. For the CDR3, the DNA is TGTGCCAGCAGTTACTCGAGAAGATCTGGAAACACCATATATTTT.